Listed below are T cell receptor beta chains from one sample, sequenced in a study of shared clonotypes between healthy human individuals. Assay used: immunoSEQ multiplex PCR; TCRdb lists only in-frame clones, some missing. Of about half a million clones detected, roughly 83% appear once; the ten largest clones hold under 15%. Specimen: PBMCs. Receptors originate from a woman between 40 and 55 years old in good health. Some clones in this sample may be carry-over from other donors' samples. The CDR3 runs from the conserved cysteine through the conserved F or W. The order of the fields is clone size, V gene, D gene, J gene, CDR3 length, CDR3 protein, CDR3 DNA. The D gene is left open where the match is weak. Clone size is stated in some rows and not others, as once, few, many or a class when expanded.

>-|TRBV19|TRBD1|TRBJ1-2|16
CASSIDGTGIAYGYTF
TGTGCCAGTAGTATAGATGGGACAGGGATTGCCTATGGCTACACCTTC
>-|TRBV5-1|TRBD2|TRBJ2-7|15
CASSLLGDYSYEQYF
TGCGCCAGCAGCTTGTTAGGGGACTACTCCTACGAGCAGTACTTC
>-|TRBV19|-|TRBJ2-4|15
CASSRTSLAKNIQYF
TGTGCCAGTAGTAGGACATCTCTAGCCAAAAACATTCAGTACTTC
>-|TRBV19|TRBD1|TRBJ2-5|13
CATQSGGGETQYF
TGTGCCACTCAATCAGGGGGCGGAGAGACCCAGTACTTC
>many|TRBV28|-|TRBJ2-1|15
CASSSGETTYNEQFF
TGTGCCAGCAGTTCCGGGGAGACCACCTACAATGAGCAGTTCTTC
>-|TRBV15|-|TRBJ2-7|13
CATSRRQQGEQYF
TGTGCCACCAGCAGAAGACAGCAAGGAGAGCAGTACTTC
>-|TRBV19|-|TRBJ2-7|13
CATSRGATYEQYF
TGTGCCACCTCGAGGGGGGCCACCTACGAGCAGTACTTC
>-|TRBV20-1|-|TRBJ2-7|11
CSAYREGEQYF
TGCAGTGCGTACAGGGAAGGCGAGCAGTACTTC
>once|TRBV15|TRBD1|TRBJ2-1|15
CATSRGGTGVSEQFF
TGTGCCACCAGCAGAGGAGGAACAGGGGTGAGTGAGCAGTTCTTC
>once|TRBV7-3|-|TRBJ2-2|14
CASSLGPRPGELFF
TGTGCCAGCAGCTTAGGACCCCGACCCGGGGAGCTGTTTTTT
>-|TRBV29-1|-|TRBJ2-5|13
CSVQRQAQETQYF
TGCAGCGTCCAGAGACAGGCGCAAGAGACCCAGTACTTC
>-|TRBV6-1|-|TRBJ2-7|14
CASSWDWGSYEQYF
TGTGCCAGCAGTTGGGACTGGGGAAGCTACGAGCAGTACTTC
>few|TRBV11-2|TRBD1|TRBJ2-7|14
CASSTGQGFYEQYF
TGTGCCAGCAGCACGGGACAGGGCTTCTACGAGCAGTACTTC
>-|TRBV27|TRBD2|TRBJ2-3|16
CASSFLLAGAPDTQYF
TGTGCCAGCAGTTTCTTACTAGCGGGAGCCCCAGATACGCAGTATTTT
>-|TRBV7-3|TRBD2|TRBJ2-7|20
CASSLNAPLAGVYLSGEQYF
TGTGCCAGCAGCTTAAATGCCCCTCTAGCGGGAGTATATCTTTCGGGAGAGCAGTACTTC
>-|TRBV5-1|-|TRBJ1-1|15
CASSLSRGEGTEAFF
TGCGCCAGCAGCTTGAGCAGGGGCGAAGGCACTGAAGCTTTCTTT
>few|TRBV5-4|-|TRBJ2-7|15
CASSLDSGAYYEQYF
TGTGCCAGCAGCCTTGACAGTGGGGCCTACTACGAGCAGTACTTC
>-|TRBV18|-|TRBJ1-1|15
CASSPTRSENTEAFF
TGTGCCAGCTCACCAACGAGATCAGAGAACACTGAAGCTTTCTTT
>-|TRBV11-1|-|TRBJ1-4|13
CASSLGTYEKLFF
TGTGCCAGCAGCCTCGGGACTTATGAAAAACTGTTTTTT
>once|TRBV4-3|-|TRBJ1-3|17
CASSQDSGALSGNTIYF
TGCGCCAGCAGCCAAGATTCAGGGGCCCTCTCTGGAAACACCATATATTTT
>-|TRBV7-8|TRBD1|TRBJ1-5|14
CASSPGTVNQPQHF
TGTGCCAGCAGCCCCGGGACAGTTAATCAGCCCCAGCATTTT
>-|TRBV19|-|TRBJ2-2|15
CASMPVSENTGELFF
TGTGCCAGTATGCCGGTTAGCGAAAACACCGGGGAGCTGTTTTTT
>-|TRBV15|TRBD1|TRBJ2-7|15
CATSRDGQGVGEQYF
TGTGCCACCAGCAGAGATGGCCAGGGGGTCGGGGAGCAGTACTTC
>-|TRBV14|-|TRBJ2-5|17
CASSQDPSFRSQETQYF
TGTGCCAGCAGCCAAGATCCCAGTTTTCGTAGCCAAGAGACCCAGTACTTC
>once|TRBV19|-|TRBJ1-2|13
CASSTGANYGYTF
TGTGCCAGTAGTACCGGGGCTAACTATGGCTACACCTTC
>-|TRBV30|-|TRBJ2-7|11
CAWRQIYEQYF
TGTGCCTGGAGGCAAATCTACGAGCAGTACTTC
>few|TRBV7-3|-|TRBJ2-1|12
CASSLAASEQFF
TGTGCCAGCAGCTTAGCGGCTTCTGAGCAGTTCTTC
>-|TRBV10-2|TRBD2|TRBJ2-3|13
CASNGLAGDTQYF
TGCGCCAGCAACGGACTAGCGGGAGACACGCAGTATTTT
>few|TRBV11-2|-|TRBJ2-3|16
CASSLRGVVLTDTQYF
TGTGCCAGTAGTCTCAGGGGGGTGGTTTTAACAGATACGCAGTATTTT
>-|TRBV15|-|TRBJ2-7|16
CATSRGTGQGLYEQYF
TGTGCCACCAGCAGAGGAACGGGCCAGGGGTTGTACGAGCAGTACTTC
>-|TRBV5-1|TRBD2|TRBJ2-5|15
CASSLPSGGQETQYF
TGCGCCAGCAGCTTGCCGTCGGGAGGGCAAGAGACCCAGTACTTC
>-|TRBV30|TRBD2|TRBJ2-1|14
CASSASGTDNEQFF
TGTGCTTCCTCGGCGAGCGGGACGGACAATGAGCAGTTCTTC
>-|TRBV30|-|TRBJ2-5|15
CAWSVPQGTQETQYF
TGTGCCTGGAGTGTACCTCAGGGGACGCAAGAGACCCAGTACTTC
>-|TRBV28|-|TRBJ1-2|14
CASTLQGQTYGYTF
TGTGCCAGCACCCTGCAGGGGCAGACCTATGGCTACACCTTC
>-|TRBV7-8|TRBD1|TRBJ1-1|16
CASSFPGGQGRTEAFF
TGTGCCAGCAGCTTCCCAGGGGGTCAGGGGAGGACTGAAGCTTTCTTT
>-|TRBV28|TRBD1|TRBJ1-4|16
CASSGQGLGTNEKLFF
TGTGCCAGCAGTGGACAGGGCCTGGGGACTAATGAAAAACTGTTTTTT
>-|TRBV2|-|TRBJ2-3|15
CASRGVRRSTDTQYF
TGTGCCAGCAGGGGAGTACGCCGGAGCACAGATACGCAGTATTTT
>many|TRBV29-1|TRBD1|TRBJ1-2|13
CSVGTGDNYGYTF
TGCAGCGTTGGGACAGGAGATAACTATGGCTACACCTTC
>-|TRBV4-3|-|TRBJ2-3|16
CASSPNGAGRFDTQYF
TGCGCCAGCAGCCCGAACGGGGCAGGGAGGTTCGATACGCAGTATTTT
>many|TRBV6-1|-|TRBJ1-2|13
CASSEVRGVGYTF
TGTGCCAGCAGTGAAGTCAGAGGGGTTGGCTACACCTTC
>-|TRBV4-1|TRBD2|TRBJ2-7|16
CASSQDRLAGGYEQYF
TGCGCCAGCAGCCAAGACCGACTAGCGGGAGGGTACGAGCAGTACTTC
>once|TRBV10-3|-|TRBJ2-2|11
CAISEGLELFF
TGTGCCATCAGTGAGGGCCTGGAGCTGTTTTTT
>-|TRBV7-9|-|TRBJ1-6|16
CASSGGIRGSNSPLHF
TGTGCCAGCAGCGGCGGAATTAGGGGAAGTAATTCACCCCTCCACTTT
>-|TRBV7-3|TRBD2|TRBJ2-3|16
CASCKRTSGVTDTQYF
TGTGCCAGCTGCAAAAGGACTAGCGGAGTCACAGATACGCAGTATTTT
>once|TRBV2|TRBD1|TRBJ2-7|15
CASSMTGGRSYEQYF
TGTGCCAGCAGTATGACAGGGGGTCGTTCCTACGAGCAGTACTTC
>-|TRBV18|-|TRBJ1-2|13
CASSPEAGYGYTF
TGTGCCAGCTCACCCGAGGCGGGCTATGGCTACACCTTC
>-|TRBV6-1|-|TRBJ2-7|16
CASSESPSGTMFEQYF
TGTGCCAGCAGTGAATCCCCCTCCGGGACGATGTTCGAGCAGTACTTC
>once|TRBV7-3|-|TRBJ2-3|17
CASSLGQGREIADTQYF
TGTGCCAGCAGCTTAGGGCAGGGGCGGGAGATTGCAGATACGCAGTATTTT
>-|TRBV18|-|TRBJ1-4|13
CASSPEGWEKLFF
TGTGCCAGCTCACCGGAGGGTTGGGAAAAACTGTTTTTT
>-|TRBV5-4|-|TRBJ2-7|14
CASSYDGFSYEQYF
TGTGCCAGCAGCTATGACGGTTTCTCCTACGAGCAGTACTTC
>few|TRBV6-5|TRBD2|TRBJ2-5|14
CASGAGEVRETQYF
TGTGCCAGCGGAGCGGGAGAGGTGCGAGAGACCCAGTACTTC
>few|TRBV7-7|-|TRBJ1-5|13
CASSPGRDQPQHF
TGTGCCAGCAGCCCCGGCAGGGATCAGCCCCAGCATTTT
>-|TRBV5-8|-|TRBJ2-5|13
CASSKGRKETQYF
TGTGCCAGCAGCAAGGGCAGAAAAGAGACCCAGTACTTC